Listed below are T cell receptor beta chains from one sample, sequenced in a study of sequential checkpoint blockade in melanoma. Assay used: immunoSEQ multiplex PCR; TCRdb lists only in-frame clones, some missing. Of roughly 13,000 clones listed, roughly 50% are singletons. This material consisted of CD8+ T cells sorted from blood (inferred from file names), taken from a patient given nivolumab and ipilimumab in sequence. These receptors all come from a human donor with melanoma. Each CDR3 is given with its conserved first and last residue.

J | V | CDR3
TRBJ2-7 | TRBV10-3 | CASRLAGDLEQYF
TRBJ1-5 | TRBV27 | CASSSGTGVNQPQHF
TRBJ1-1 | TRBV13 | CASSTGVTEAFF
TRBJ2-7 | TRBV5-1 | CASSLLGGLNEQYF
TRBJ1-2 | TRBV7-2 | CASSLEGGYGYTF
TRBJ1-4 | TRBV27 | CASSDAPGQINEKLFF
TRBJ1-3 | TRBV14 | CASSQDVFSGNTIYF
TRBJ2-1 | TRBV7-9 | CASSVSGRDEQFF
TRBJ2-7 | TRBV6-5 | CASSPGTGFFEQYF
TRBJ2-7 | TRBV5-1 | CASSGDRVRGEQYF
TRBJ2-7 | TRBV5-1 | CASSGVKGAHAYEQYF
TRBJ1-1 | TRBV6-1 | CASSLSLGQTEAFF
TRBJ2-7 | TRBV27 | CASSPRTGAYEQYF
TRBJ2-1 | TRBV6-4 | CASSEGTGGLDEQFF
TRBJ1-5 | TRBV27 | CASSLSYRVGNQPQHF
TRBJ2-7 | TRBV6-1 | CASSHLGQGVHEQYF
TRBJ2-7 | TRBV13 | CASSQGTSGRGTDEQYF
TRBJ2-7 | TRBV19 | CASSPFGTGYPYEQYF
TRBJ1-4 | TRBV5-6 | CASSLSGALNEKLFF
TRBJ2-1 | TRBV5-3 | CASSLALAGDNEQFF
TRBJ1-1 | TRBV7-6 | CASSLSDTEAFF
TRBJ2-1 | TRBV6-1 | CASSEVTSYPHNEQFF
TRBJ2-2 | TRBV30 | CAWSPYYGELFF
TRBJ2-7 | TRBV6-1 | CASSEISHSTYEQYF
- | TRBV14 | CASSQVSPGLGSYEQYF
TRBJ1-3 | TRBV9 | CASSVIESGFGNTIYF
- | TRBV29-1 | CSVAASSYEQYF
TRBJ1-2 | TRBV2 | CANRGTGVIYGYTF
TRBJ2-1 | TRBV7-2 | CASSLSGGAINEQFF
TRBJ1-6 | TRBV28 | CASGTALNSPLHF
TRBJ1-4 | TRBV15 | CATSHITTNEKLFF
TRBJ2-2 | TRBV21-1 | CASSTAVGGPSNTGELFF